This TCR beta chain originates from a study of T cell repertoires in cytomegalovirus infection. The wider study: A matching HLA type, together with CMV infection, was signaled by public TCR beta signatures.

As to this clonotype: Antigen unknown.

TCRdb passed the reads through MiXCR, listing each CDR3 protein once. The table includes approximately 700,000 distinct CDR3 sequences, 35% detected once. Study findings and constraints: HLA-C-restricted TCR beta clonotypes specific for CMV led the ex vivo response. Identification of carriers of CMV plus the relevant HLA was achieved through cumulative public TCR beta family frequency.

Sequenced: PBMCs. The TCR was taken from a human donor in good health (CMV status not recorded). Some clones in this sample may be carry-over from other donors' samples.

Here the CDR3 reads CASRDQGRTEAFF. CDR3 in DNA: TGTGCCAGCAGGGACCAGGGTCGGACTGAAGCTTTCTTT. This chain connects TRBV6-4 to TRBJ1-1; TRBD1 is a possible D gene (5 bases). Germline V gives CDR1 MRHNA, CDR2 SNTAGT. The V end lost 6 bases, the J end lost 5 bases, and 13 bases lay between the germline ends. The CDR3 has 13 residues.